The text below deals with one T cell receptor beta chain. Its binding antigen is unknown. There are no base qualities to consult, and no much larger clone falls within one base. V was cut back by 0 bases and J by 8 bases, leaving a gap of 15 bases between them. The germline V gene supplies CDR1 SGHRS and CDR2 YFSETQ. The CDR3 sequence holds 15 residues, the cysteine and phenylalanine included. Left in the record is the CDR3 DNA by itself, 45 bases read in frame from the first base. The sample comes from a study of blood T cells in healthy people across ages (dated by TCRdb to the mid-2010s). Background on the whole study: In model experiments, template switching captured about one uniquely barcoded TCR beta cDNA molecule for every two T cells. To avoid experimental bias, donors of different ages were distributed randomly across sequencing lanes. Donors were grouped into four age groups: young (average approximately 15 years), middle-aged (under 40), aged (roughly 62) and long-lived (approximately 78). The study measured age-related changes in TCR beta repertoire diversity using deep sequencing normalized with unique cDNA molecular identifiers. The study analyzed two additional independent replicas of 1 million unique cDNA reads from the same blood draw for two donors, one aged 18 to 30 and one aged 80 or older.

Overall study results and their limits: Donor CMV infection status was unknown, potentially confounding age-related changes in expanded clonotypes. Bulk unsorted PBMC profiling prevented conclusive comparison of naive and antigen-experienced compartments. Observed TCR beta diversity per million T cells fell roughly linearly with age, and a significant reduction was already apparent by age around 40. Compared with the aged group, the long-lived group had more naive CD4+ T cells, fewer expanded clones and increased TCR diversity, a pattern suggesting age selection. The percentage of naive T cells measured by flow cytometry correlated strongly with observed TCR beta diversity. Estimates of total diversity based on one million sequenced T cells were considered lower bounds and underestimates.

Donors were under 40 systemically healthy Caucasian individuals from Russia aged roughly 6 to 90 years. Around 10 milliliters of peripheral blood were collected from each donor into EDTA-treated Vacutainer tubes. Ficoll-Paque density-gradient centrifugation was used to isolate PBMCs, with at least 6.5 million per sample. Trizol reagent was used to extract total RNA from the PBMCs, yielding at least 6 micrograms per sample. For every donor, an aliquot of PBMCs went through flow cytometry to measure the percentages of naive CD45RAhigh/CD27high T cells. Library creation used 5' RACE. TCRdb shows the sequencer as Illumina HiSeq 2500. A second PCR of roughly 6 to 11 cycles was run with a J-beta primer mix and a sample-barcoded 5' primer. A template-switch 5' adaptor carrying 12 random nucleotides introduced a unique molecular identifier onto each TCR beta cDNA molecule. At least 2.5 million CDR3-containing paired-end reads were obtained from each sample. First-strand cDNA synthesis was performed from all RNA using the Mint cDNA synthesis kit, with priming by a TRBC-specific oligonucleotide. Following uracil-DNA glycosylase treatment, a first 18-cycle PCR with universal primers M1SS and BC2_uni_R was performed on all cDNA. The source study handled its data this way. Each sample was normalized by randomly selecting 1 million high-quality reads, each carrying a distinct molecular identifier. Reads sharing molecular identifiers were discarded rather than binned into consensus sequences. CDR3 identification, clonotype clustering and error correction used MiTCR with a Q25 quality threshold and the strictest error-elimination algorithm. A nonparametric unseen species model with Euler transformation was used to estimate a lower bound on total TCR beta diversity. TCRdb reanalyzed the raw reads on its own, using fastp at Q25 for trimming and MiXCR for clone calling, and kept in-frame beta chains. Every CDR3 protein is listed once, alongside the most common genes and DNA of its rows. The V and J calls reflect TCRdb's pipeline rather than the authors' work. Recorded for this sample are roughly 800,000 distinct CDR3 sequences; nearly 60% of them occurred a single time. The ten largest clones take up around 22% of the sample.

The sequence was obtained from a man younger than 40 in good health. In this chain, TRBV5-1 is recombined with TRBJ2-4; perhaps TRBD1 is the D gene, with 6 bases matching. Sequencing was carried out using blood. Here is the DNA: TGCGCCAGCAGCTTGGGGGGACAAGGAGGATACATTCAGTACTTC. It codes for CASSLGGQGGYIQYF.